This entry concerns a single T cell receptor (beta chain). Its antigen remains unknown. The data belong to a study of vaccination effects on CD4 cells after COVID-19. Study summary: Sequencing in the ViraFEST assay came after antigen-specific CD4+ T cells had been expanded with viral peptide pools, which were used to stimulate PBMC. A few million PBMC were seeded per well and grown in the presence of about 9.6 IU/ml IL-2 and around 11 ug/ml peptides.

Generated by immunoSEQ multiplex PCR, the TCRdb table keeps only in-frame clones and is missing some. The table records about 47,000 clones, around 76% of them present only once. The culture ran for about 10 days, and then CD4+ T cells were isolated. Half the medium was replaced with IL-2 medium on days 3 and 7. Germline CDR1 and CDR2: SGHVS and FQNEAQ. V dropped 2 bases and J dropped 0 bases, with 10 bases sitting between them. The CDR3 has 15 residues. The TCR originated in a human donor who had a prior SARS-CoV-2 infection. The material sequenced was CD4+ T cells from PBMCs cultured without peptide, taken before COVID-19 vaccination. The gene calls are TRBV7-8 and TRBJ1-2; D is unclear. The CDR3 sequence: CASSLPDGANYGYTF. The CDR3 DNA reads TGTGCCAGCAGCTTACCGGACGGAGCTAACTATGGCTACACCTTC.